These 16 T cell receptor beta chains share one sample of origin, sequenced in a study of CD8 T cells in ankylosing spondylitis. One entry per CDR3 protein results from TCRdb running MiXCR on the 5' RACE reads. The sample records approximately 220,000 distinct CDR3 sequences, roughly 10% being singletons. Material: blood, either unsorted or a sorted T cell fraction (not recorded which). The receptors originated from a male donor with ankylosing spondylitis or in good health (not recorded which).

The table lists this clonotype with many counts. The chain links TRBV4-2 to TRBJ1-6; D is perhaps TRBD1 (5 bases). There are 20 residues in the CDR3. Germline V lookup: CDR1 LGHNA, CDR2 YNFKEQ. Trimming left V 0 bases short and J 0 bases short, with 18 bases between. The CDR3 region is CASSQDVRQGHSSYNSPLHF. In nucleotides, the CDR3 is TGTGCCAGCAGCCAAGATGTTCGCCAGGGCCACAGCTCCTATAATTCACCCCTCCACTTT.

The chain has TRBV20-1 and TRBJ1-2; 12 bases are a match to TRBD1. The CDR3 totals 14 residues. After removal of 3 bases from V and 6 bases from J, the junction contained 5 bases not matched to a gene. The V gene's germline CDR1 is DFQATT and CDR2 SNEGSKA (reference sequence). The CDR3 DNA reads TGCAGTGCTAGGGGGACAGGGGGCGAGAATGGCTACACCTTC. Translated: CSARGTGGENGYTF.

This clonotype was seen at least ten times. The J gene is TRBJ2-5, the V gene TRBV20-1; tentative D call: TRBD2 (5 bases). Trimming shortened V by 5 bases and J by 2 bases, and 12 bases separated the two germline ends. This CDR3 has 13 residues. The V gene's germline CDR1 is DFQATT and CDR2 SNEGSKA (reference sequence). CDR3 nucleotides: TGCAGTGCTGGACTCGGAAGACAAGAGACCCAGTACTTC. Translating it yields CSAGLGRQETQYF.

This clonotype has a handful of counts. The V call is TRBV10-3, the J call TRBJ1-1, with D perhaps matching TRBD1 (6 bases). CDR3 length equals 13 residues. Per germline, CDR1 ENHRY and CDR2 SYGVKD. The V end lost 6 bases, the J end lost 1 base, and 9 bases lay between the germline ends. CDR3 in DNA: TGTGCCATCAGCGTACAGGGGAACACTGAAGCTTTCTTT. Amino acid sequence: CAISVQGNTEAFF.

V gene TRBV5-1 combines with J gene TRBJ1-1; 10 positions agree with TRBD1. This CDR3 is built from 17 residues. The J segment lost 6 bases and the V segment lost 4 bases, leaving 15 bases of the junction unmatched. Germline CDR1 SGHRS, CDR2 YFSETQ. This chain's CDR3 is CASSPGGTGDPTAEAFF. The CDR3 DNA reads as TGCGCCAGCAGCCCTGGAGGGACAGGGGACCCCACGGCTGAAGCTTTCTTT.

The V and J genes are TRBV15 and TRBJ2-1; 9 bases fit TRBD1. There are 16 residues in the CDR3. The V segment lost 2 bases and the J segment 2 bases; nucleotides outside the gene matches: 4. Germline CDR1 is LNHNV and CDR2 is YYDKDF (reference sequence). CDR3 sequence reads: CATSRPGQGTYNEQFF. CDR3 sequence (DNA): TGTGCCACCAGCAGACCGGGACAGGGCACCTACAATGAGCAGTTCTTC.

This clonotype occurred many times. The CDR3 region is CASSPGPFYNEQFF. In DNA form, the CDR3 reads TGTGCCAGCTCACCAGGACCATTTTACAATGAGCAGTTCTTC. This rearrangement joins TRBV18 to TRBJ2-1; D is unresolved. CDR1 and CDR2 (germline): KGHSH, LQKENI. The CDR3 contains 14 residues. The V end lost 2 bases, the J end lost 4 bases, and 9 bases lay between the germline ends. Supplemented by reference TRBV18 and TRBJ2-1, the full variable domain reads NAGVMQNPRHLVRRRGQEARLRCSPMKGHSHVYWYRQLPEEGLKFMVYLQKENIIDESGMPKERFSAEFPKEGPSILRIQQVVRGDSAAYFCASSPGPFYNEQFFGPGTRLTVL.

A few counts support this clonotype. This chain links TRBV24-1 with TRBJ2-1; 9 bases fit TRBD2. J lost 8 bases, V lost 7 bases, and 8 bases had no gene match. This CDR3 is built from 14 residues. Germline CDR1 KGHDR, CDR2 SFDVKD. The chain's CDR3 is CATRFAGGPHEQFF. CDR3 in DNA: TGTGCCACCAGGTTTGCGGGGGGGCCACATGAGCAGTTCTTC.

This sequence joins TRBV12-3 or TRBV12-4 and TRBJ1-2; tentatively, D is TRBD1 (6 bases). The length of the CDR3 is 13 residues. Trimming pared 3 bases from V and 7 bases from J, leaving 12 bases between. In DNA, the CDR3 is TGTGCCAGCAGTTTTCAGGGGCCGGGTGGCTACACCTTC. Protein: CASSFQGPGGYTF.

About this clonotype: This may be a read error, as it is one base from a much larger clone. This chain uses TRBV6-5 with TRBJ2-3; D ambiguous. The CDR3 spans 11 residues. The germline V gene encodes CDR1 MNHEY and CDR2 SVGAGI. The CDR3 DNA follows: TGTGCCAGCAGTGTCTCAGATACGCAGTTTTTT. This gives the protein CASSVSDTQFF.

In its sample, this clonotype was seen many times. The rearrangement uses TRBV10-3 and TRBJ2-4; no reliable D call. Between the trimmed V and J ends, which lost 3 bases and 7 bases, there was a span of 13 bases. Germline V lookup: CDR1 ENHRY, CDR2 SYGVKD. CDR3 length: 14 residues. CDR3 coding DNA: TGTGCCATCAGTGATGAGGACCCGAGGAACATTCAGTACTTC. Translation gives CAISDEDPRNIQYF.

In this sample, this clonotype turned up many times. The gene calls are TRBV3-1 and TRBJ2-6; TRBD1 matches at 11 bases. Germline V gene lookup returns CDR1 LGHDT and CDR2 YNNKEL (reference sequence). The CDR3 runs to 18 residues. J gave up 1 base and V 6 bases, and 8 bases lay outside the gene matches. The CDR3 bases are TGTGCCAGCAGTTACAGAGGACAGGGGGCGTCTGGGGCCAACGTCCTGACTTTC. Residues: CASSYRGQGASGANVLTF.

The table lists this clonotype with many counts. The rearrangement links TRBV6-5 to TRBJ2-5, with D perhaps TRBD1 (6 bases). CDR3 length: 16 amino acids. CDR1 and CDR2 (germline): MNHEY, SVGAGI. Trimming removed 0 bases from V and 2 bases from J, with 13 bases in between. CDR3 in DNA: TGTGCCAGCAGTTACTCGAGGTTCAGGGGACAAGAGACCCAGTACTTC. Its translation is CASSYSRFRGQETQYF.

This clonotype showed up many times. This chain connects TRBV12-3 or TRBV12-4 to TRBJ2-5, with 11 bases lining up with TRBD2. With V trimmed by 7 bases and J by 7 bases, 8 bases remained unmatched. This CDR3 spans 14 amino acids. The CDR3 DNA reads as TGTGCCAGCAACCCTGGGACTAGCGGCGGGACCCAGTACTTC. Protein: CASNPGTSGGTQYF.

In its sample, this clonotype was seen many times. This chain uses TRBV12-3 or TRBV12-4 with TRBJ2-2; tentatively, D is TRBD2 (5 bases). The CDR3 covers 14 residues. Trimming left V 6 bases short and J 6 bases short, with 14 bases between. This chain's CDR3 is CASSPQRGAGELFF. CDR3 bases: TGTGCCAGCAGCCCACAACGGGGAGCCGGGGAGCTGTTTTTT.

This clonotype appeared many times. This sequence joins TRBV20-1 and TRBJ1-2; D not certain. Trimming left V 3 bases short and J 7 bases short, with 15 bases between. This CDR3 has 13 residues. Germline lookup yields CDR1 DFQATT and CDR2 SNEGSKA (reference sequence). The CDR3 coding sequence is TGCAGTGCTAGCCCCATCGGGGTGGGTGGCTACACCTTC. The encoded protein is CSASPIGVGGYTF.